The rows below give T cell receptor beta chains drawn from one sample of a study of regulatory T cells in long-lasting Graves disease. TCRdb re-called the multiplex PCR reads with MiXCR, one entry per CDR3 protein. The top ten clones hold over 7.5% of a sample with some 440,000 distinct CDR3 sequences, around 20% of them seen once. The sample here was peripheral blood mononuclear cells (PBMCs), taken when the disease was refractory, from a patient treated with antithyroid drugs. These receptor sequences come from a female donor with Graves disease. The CDR3 runs from the conserved cysteine through the conserved F or W. D genes are given only for firm matches. Some rows have no size entry. The others give once, few or many, or a class for an expanded clone.

v_call	j_call	clone_size	d_call	cdr3_nt	cdr3_aa
TRBV28	TRBJ1-5	many	-	TGTGCCAGCAGAATCACAGGGCAGCCCCAGCATTTT	CASRITGQPQHF
TRBV6-1	TRBJ1-1	many	-	TGTGCCAGCAGTGAAGACAGCCGGAACACTGAAGCTTTCTTT	CASSEDSRNTEAFF
TRBV3-1	TRBJ1-6	many	-	TGTGCCAGCAGCCAAGCCCGGACAGAGAATTCACCCCTCCACTTT	CASSQARTENSPLHF
TRBV6-9	TRBJ2-2	-	-	TGTGCCAGCAGTTTCCCTCAGGGGGGAGACACCGGGGAGCTGTTTTTT	CASSFPQGGDTGELFF
TRBV19	TRBJ1-1	few	-	TGTGCCAGTAGTAACCTAAGGGGAGAGAACACTGAAGCTTTCTTT	CASSNLRGENTEAFF
TRBV28	TRBJ2-7	many	-	TGTGCCAGCAGTTTAGGTTCGGCGGGACTCTACGAGCAGTACTTC	CASSLGSAGLYEQYF
TRBV19	TRBJ1-1	-	-	TGTGCCAGTAGTATAGAAGCGACAGCGAACACTGAAGCTTTCTTT	CASSIEATANTEAFF
TRBV3-1	TRBJ2-7	once	-	TGTGCCAGCAGCCAAGATTGGGTAGCCACCTACGAGCAGTACTTC	CASSQDWVATYEQYF
TRBV27	TRBJ2-7	many	TRBD1	TGTGCCAGCAGTCGCACGGGACAGAATCCCTCCTACGAGCAGTACTTC	CASSRTGQNPSYEQYF
TRBV2	TRBJ2-3	-	-	TGTGCCAGCCTCATAACAGATACGCAGTATTTT	CASLITDTQYF
TRBV5-1	TRBJ2-1	-	-	TGCGCCAGCCGACTAGTTAGCCATGAGCAGTTCTTC	CASRLVSHEQFF
TRBV6-2/TRBV6-3	TRBJ1-1	many	-	TGTGACGACAGTTACAAGGGGGGGACAAACACTGAAGCTTTCTTT	CDDSYKGGTNTEAFF
TRBV12-3/TRBV12-4	TRBJ2-7	-	-	TGTGCCAGCAGTTTATCGGCGGTCGAGCAGTACTTC	CASSLSAVEQYF
TRBV7-2	TRBJ1-2	many	TRBD1	TGTGCCAGCAGCTTCTCAGGGGGCGATGGCTACACCTTC	CASSFSGGDGYTF
TRBV3-1	TRBJ2-1	few	TRBD2	TGTGCCAGCAGCCCGACTAGCGAGAGATTGGATGAGCAGTTCTTC	CASSPTSERLDEQFF
TRBV25-1	TRBJ1-5	many	-	TGTGCCAGCAGTGAATTTGACAGTCGATCCTCTGCTACACTTAATAGCAATCAGCCCCAGCATTTT	CASSEFDSRSSATLNSNQPQHF
TRBV6-2/TRBV6-3	TRBJ1-1	many	-	TGTGCCAGCAGTTACGGGGGGAATTTGGCTGAAGCTTTCTTT	CASSYGGNLAEAFF
TRBV6-1	TRBJ1-5	-	TRBD1	TGTGCCAGCAGTGCCGGGACAGGGGGCGCGGGCAATCAGCCCCAGCATTTT	CASSAGTGGAGNQPQHF
TRBV29-1	TRBJ2-2	-	-	TGCAGCGGATGGACGGAAGGGGAGCTGTTTTTT	CSGWTEGELFF
TRBV7-9	TRBJ2-4	many	-	TGTGCCAGCAGCTTAGCGCAGGCAGGGGTTAACATTCAGTACTTC	CASSLAQAGVNIQYF
TRBV30	TRBJ2-2	-	-	TGTGCCTGGAGTATAGTGCCCAACACCGGGGAGCTGTTTTTT	CAWSIVPNTGELFF
TRBV6-2/TRBV6-3	TRBJ1-1	few	TRBD1	TGTGCCAGCAGTAAGGACAGGCTGAACACTGAAGCTTTCTTT	CASSKDRLNTEAFF
TRBV29-1	TRBJ1-1	many	TRBD1	TGCAGCGTTCCTCCCAGGGGGATCACTGAAGCTTTCTTT	CSVPPRGITEAFF
TRBV28	TRBJ1-5	many	-	TGTGCCAGCAGTTTATCAGGCAGGGGAGACAATCAGCCCCAGCATTTT	CASSLSGRGDNQPQHF
TRBV27	TRBJ1-5	many	TRBD1	TGTGCCAGCGCGACGACAGGGGGCAATCAGCCCCAGCATTTT	CASATTGGNQPQHF
TRBV20-1	TRBJ2-3	-	TRBD2	TGCAGTGCTAGAGGGGAGGGCCTCGATACGCAGTATTTT	CSARGEGLDTQYF
TRBV29-1	TRBJ2-5	many	-	TGCAGCGTTGATCCCCGGCTAGCTGTCCAAGAGACCCAGTACTTC	CSVDPRLAVQETQYF
TRBV19	TRBJ2-4	many	TRBD2	TGTGCCAGTCTAAGCGGGAGGGAAAACATTCAGTACTTC	CASLSGRENIQYF
TRBV28	TRBJ1-2	many	TRBD1	TGTGCCAGCACCCCGCGCCGGACAGGGGAGGAGGACTATGGCTACACCTTC	CASTPRRTGEEDYGYTF
TRBV18	TRBJ2-5	few	-	TGTGCCAGCTCACCACTCCCCGACTCCGGGACCCAGTACTTC	CASSPLPDSGTQYF
TRBV18	TRBJ1-1	-	-	TGTGCCAGCTCACCACCGCTGTTCCGAAATATGAACACTGAAGCTTTCTTT	CASSPPLFRNMNTEAFF
TRBV7-2	TRBJ1-2	once	-	TGTGCCAGCAGCTACGCAGCAGGACGGGAGTATGGCTACACCTTC	CASSYAAGREYGYTF
TRBV5-6	TRBJ1-2	many	-	TGTGCCAGCAGCTTGTGGACAGAAGCTAACTATGGCTACACCTTC	CASSLWTEANYGYTF
TRBV12-3/TRBV12-4	TRBJ1-1	many	-	TGTGCCAGCAGAGCTGGAATGAACACTGAAGCTTTCTTT	CASRAGMNTEAFF
TRBV5-1	TRBJ2-7	few	-	TGCGCCAGCAGCCCCCGGACTACCGAAGTTGGGCAGTACTTC	CASSPRTTEVGQYF
TRBV30	TRBJ1-6	-	-	TGTGCCTGGAGACAAGGGGACCCTCGAAGGAATTCACCCCTCCACTTT	CAWRQGDPRRNSPLHF
TRBV5-1	TRBJ2-2	few	TRBD1	TGCGCCAGCAGCAAGGACAGGGGAGACCGACTGAACACCGGGGAGCTGTTTTTT	CASSKDRGDRLNTGELFF
TRBV7-9	TRBJ2-6	-	-	TGTGCCAGCAGCTTATTAGAGCCCGAAGAAAAGGGGGCTGGGGCCAACGTCCTGACTTTC	CASSLLEPEEKGAGANVLTF
TRBV11-2	TRBJ2-1	few	-	TGTGCCAGCAGCTTATACTATAGCGGAGGGGATGAGCAGTTCTTC	CASSLYYSGGDEQFF
TRBV20-1	TRBJ1-5	many	TRBD1	TGCAGTGCTCGGGGACAGGGTGATCAGCCCCAGCATTTT	CSARGQGDQPQHF
TRBV6-2/TRBV6-3	TRBJ2-7	-	-	TGTGCCAACACGGCAGGGCCTTCCTACGAGCAGTACTTC	CANTAGPSYEQYF
TRBV7-2	TRBJ2-1	-	TRBD1	TGTGCCAGCAGCTTAGCTGGGGGGACAGGGAGTTACAATGAGCAGTTCTTC	CASSLAGGTGSYNEQFF
TRBV28	TRBJ2-6	many	-	TGTGCCAGCATATCCCCGTACCCCTCTGGGGCCAACGTCCTGACTTTC	CASISPYPSGANVLTF
TRBV6-5	TRBJ2-5	many	-	TGTGCCAGCAGGTACAGCTGGTCGGAGACCCAGTACTTC	CASRYSWSETQYF
TRBV20-1	TRBJ2-7	few	-	TGCAGTGCTAGAAGTATGGATTCCTACGAGCAGTACTTC	CSARSMDSYEQYF
TRBV11-2	TRBJ1-1	many	-	TGTGCCAGCAGCCCACAGGGCAGGAACACTGAAGCTTTCTTT	CASSPQGRNTEAFF
TRBV28	TRBJ2-1	few	-	TGTGCCAGCAGTTTATCCAGGGGCAACGTTGAGCAGTTCTTC	CASSLSRGNVEQFF
TRBV11-2	TRBJ1-3	many	-	TGTGCCAGCAGCTTTGGCGGACACTCTGGAAACACCATATATTTT	CASSFGGHSGNTIYF
TRBV6-1	TRBJ1-1	many	-	TGTGCCAGCGCTATAGGGACTAGGACTGAAGCTTTCTTT	CASAIGTRTEAFF
TRBV20-1	TRBJ2-5	many	TRBD2	TGCAGTGCTAGGTGGTCTTCGGGGACTAGCGGGAGGAAAGAGACCCAGTACTTC	CSARWSSGTSGRKETQYF
TRBV20-1	TRBJ2-7	many	TRBD2	TGCAGTGCGGGCCCGCGGACTAGCGATTACGAGCAGTACTTC	CSAGPRTSDYEQYF
TRBV7-9	TRBJ2-7	few	TRBD2	TGTGCCAGCAGCTTAGCAGGGACTAGCCTAAACGAGCAGTACTTC	CASSLAGTSLNEQYF
TRBV5-6	TRBJ2-1	many	-	TGTGCCAGCAGCTCACCAAACAATGAGCAGTTCTTC	CASSSPNNEQFF
TRBV7-2	TRBJ2-4	-	-	TGTGCCAGCAGTCTTGACCGAGTAGTCAAAAACATTCAGTACTTC	CASSLDRVVKNIQYF